Shown below are 19 T cell receptor beta chains from a single sample sequenced in a study of blood T cell repertoires in COVID-19 (dated by TCRdb to about 2020). Library construction relied on the immunoSEQ multiplex PCR assay. TCRdb carries this immuneACCESS record with in-frame sequences only. Its versions omit some clonotypes, under half of them owing to an unresolved V gene in the studies checked, with the rest unexplained. This sample holds tens of thousands of clones; approximately 91% were observed only once. About 2.2% of the sample rests with the top ten. The material sequenced was peripheral blood. These receptors were obtained from a man aged 50-59 years with active COVID-19.

This chain links TRBV6-5 with TRBJ2-1; 14 bases line up with TRBD2. Trimming took 7 bases from V and 9 from J; bases not matched to a gene: 8. CDR1 is MNHEY, CDR2 SVGAGI, per germline. This CDR3 comprises 15 residues. For the CDR3, the DNA is TGTGCCAGCACCCCCGGGACTAGCGGGGGAACTGAGCAGTTCTTC. Translation: CASTPGTSGGTEQFF.

This sequence joins TRBV20-1 and TRBJ2-3; weak D call: TRBD1 (5 bases). Germline loops: CDR1 DFQATT, CDR2 SNEGSKA (reference sequence). The CDR3 has 11 amino acids. CDR3 in DNA: TGCGGGGCGATACGGACAGATACGCAGTATTTT. Translating gives CGAIRTDTQYF.

Only one count was recorded for this clone. The chain uses TRBV5-1 and TRBJ2-3, with TRBD1 matching over 7 bases. Trimming cost V 4 bases and J 0 bases; bases outside gene matches: 5. There are 15 residues in the CDR3. Per germline, CDR1 SGHRS and CDR2 YFSETQ. For the CDR3, the DNA is TGCGCCAGCAGCCTAGACAGGGCGAGCACAGATACGCAGTATTTT. Translating it yields CASSLDRASTDTQYF.

The genes are TRBV10-1 and TRBJ2-3, with 8 bases lining up with TRBD2. The CDR3 contains 14 residues. Germline CDR1 reads WNHNN; CDR2 reads SYGVQD (reference sequence). The V gene end was trimmed by 5 bases and the J gene end by 6 bases; junction bases not matched to a gene: 7. Written as DNA, the CDR3 is TGCGCCAGCAGTAGGAGCGGGAGAAGGGATACGCAGTATTTT. It codes for CASSRSGRRDTQYF.

The chain combines TRBV20-1 with TRBJ1-4, with a possible D match to TRBD1 (6 bases). CDR3 length: 11 residues. Germline values: CDR1 DFQATT, CDR2 SNEGSKA (reference sequence). The V end was cut by 3 bases, the J end by 8 bases, with 7 bases between. The CDR3 sequence is CSARDREKLFF. CDR3 bases: TGCAGTGCTAGGGACAGAGAAAAACTGTTTTTT.

The gene calls are TRBV11-2 and TRBJ2-2, with TRBD1 matching 11 bases. The CDR3 contains 18 residues. The V segment lost 5 bases and the J segment 7 bases; nucleotides outside the gene matches: 15. Germline lookup yields CDR1 SGHAT and CDR2 FQNNGV. The CDR3 spells CASSPQFGQGARGGELFF. The CDR3 DNA follows: TGTGCCAGCAGCCCCCAATTCGGACAGGGGGCTCGGGGCGGGGAGCTGTTTTTT.

In nucleotides, the CDR3 is TGTGCCAGCAATCAGGGGGACAGGGGGTTCGAGACCCAGTACTTC. Protein: CASNQGDRGFETQYF. The chain carries TRBV5-6 and TRBJ2-5, with TRBD1 identical over 11 bases. Germline V gives CDR1 SGHDT, CDR2 YYEEEE. The J segment lost 5 bases and the V segment lost 6 bases, leaving 9 bases of the junction unmatched. The CDR3 consists of 15 residues.

In its sample, this clone is medium-sized (0.01 to 0.1%). The J gene is TRBJ2-2, the V gene TRBV5-6; no clear D gene. V lost 2 bases and J 7 bases, leaving 3 bases between the germline ends. This CDR3 has 11 amino acids. Looked up from germline, CDR1 is SGHDT and CDR2 is YYEEEE. Written as DNA, the CDR3 is TGTGCCAGCAGCTTCATCGGGGAGCTGTTTTTT. The encoded protein is CASSFIGELFF. Together with reference TRBV5-6 and TRBJ2-2, the CDR3 gives the full variable domain: DAGVTQSPTHLIKTRGQQVTLRCSPKSGHDTVSWYQQALGQGPQFIFQYYEEEERQRGNFPDRFSGHQFPNYSSELNVNALLLGDSALYLCASSFIGELFFGEGSRLTVL.

The gene calls are TRBV4-1 and TRBJ2-5; 8 nucleotides agree with TRBD1. The CDR3 extends over 20 amino acids. With V trimmed by 1 base and J by 5 bases, 21 bases remained unmatched. The germline V gene has CDR1 MGHRA and CDR2 YSYEKL. CDR3 in amino acids: CASSQGGGTGVPPSRETQYF. CDR3 bases: TGCGCCAGCAGCCAAGGAGGCGGGACAGGCGTACCCCCTTCGAGGGAGACCCAGTACTTC.

The CDR3 DNA reads TGTGCCAGCAGTGAAGCGCAAGGACTAGGAGCTTTCTTT. This codes for CASSEAQGLGAFF. This rearrangement joins TRBV2 to TRBJ1-1; no clear D gene. Germline CDR1 and CDR2: SNHLY and FYNNEI. V lost 0 bases and J lost 10, with 12 bases in between. The CDR3 spans 13 residues.

This chain connects TRBV5-1 to TRBJ1-1, with a weak D call TRBD1 (5 bases). The germline CDR1 and CDR2 sequences are SGHRS and YFSETQ. Between the trimmed V and J ends, which lost 4 bases and 1 base, there was a span of 20 bases. The CDR3 length is 17 residues. CDR3 protein: CASSIYDGGFENTEAFF. The CDR3 DNA follows: TGCGCCAGCAGCATCTACGACGGGGGGTTTGAGAACACTGAAGCTTTCTTT.

Regarding this clone: Given a much more abundant clone one base away, this may be a read error. The J gene is TRBJ2-2, the V gene TRBV7-8, with TRBD2 matching 8 bases. Trimming cost V 5 bases and J 7 bases; bases outside gene matches: 9. This CDR3 has 15 residues. Per germline, CDR1 SGHVS and CDR2 FQNEAQ. In DNA form, the CDR3 reads TGTGCCAGCAGCCCCCGGGAGGGGCTCAGCGGGGAGCTGTTTTTT. Amino acids: CASSPREGLSGELFF. The variable domain in full, completed from reference TRBV7-8 and TRBJ2-2, reads GAGVSQSPRYKVAKRGQDVALRCDPISGHVSLFWYQQALGQGPEFLTYFQNEAQLDKSGLPSDRFFAERPEGSVSTLKIQRTQQEDSAVYLCASSPREGLSGELFFGEGSRLTVL.

The V call is TRBV6-2 or TRBV6-3, the J call TRBJ1-2, with no clear D. CDR1 is MNHEY, CDR2 SVGEGT, per germline. The CDR3 has 14 residues. Trimming shortened V by 2 bases and J by 4 bases, and 11 bases separated the two germline ends. CDR3 DNA sequence: TGTGCCAGCAGTTACCTAAACCCCACCTATGGCTACACCTTC. Its translation: CASSYLNPTYGYTF.

The chain combines TRBV7-9 with TRBJ2-7; 7 bases match TRBD1. V dropped 3 bases and J dropped 0; count of bases not matched to a gene: 5. Germline V gene sequence: CDR1 SEHNR, CDR2 FQNEAQ (reference sequence). This CDR3 is 15 amino acids long. CDR3 DNA: TGTGCCAGCAGCTTTGGGACAGCTAACTCCTACGAGCAGTACTTC. Its translation: CASSFGTANSYEQYF.

The V and J genes are TRBV6-4 and TRBJ2-3; 10 bases match TRBD2. The junction had 7 bases not matched to a gene; V was cut back by 5 bases and J by 5 bases. Germline V gene sequence: CDR1 MRHNA, CDR2 SNTAGT. There are 15 residues in the CDR3. CDR3 in amino acids: CASSLGTSEEDTQYF. In nucleotides, the CDR3 is TGTGCCAGCAGTCTCGGGACTAGCGAGGAAGATACGCAGTATTTT.

The chain employs TRBV6-5 and TRBJ1-4; D is uncertain. The germline V and J ends were trimmed by 2 bases and 7 bases, with 11 bases remaining between them. This CDR3 has 14 amino acids. The germline CDR1 and CDR2 sequences are MNHEY and SVGAGI. The CDR3 reads CASSYTRMLEKLFF. Here the CDR3 DNA reads TGTGCCAGCAGTTACACCAGGATGCTTGAAAAACTGTTTTTT.

The chain has TRBV5-1 and TRBJ2-7, with 7 bases matching TRBD2. This CDR3 spans 17 amino acids. V dropped 2 bases and J dropped 3; count of bases not matched to a gene: 14. The germline gives CDR1 SGHRS, CDR2 YFSETQ. The CDR3 coding sequence is TGCGCCAGCAGCTTTGGAGGTACCCAGAGCGGGGACTACGAGCAGTACTTC. Its protein is CASSFGGTQSGDYEQYF.

This sequence joins TRBV3-1 (or the pseudogene TRBV3-2) and TRBJ1-1, with 12 bases aligning to TRBD1. CDR3 length: 16 residues. Germline V gives CDR1 LGHDT, CDR2 YNNKEL (reference sequence). V dropped 5 bases and J dropped 4; count of bases not matched to a gene: 8. In DNA form, the CDR3 reads TGTGCCAGCAGCGGCCGGGACAGGGGGCGAGGCACTGAAGCTTTCTTT. Translation gives CASSGRDRGRGTEAFF.

The chain combines TRBV6-1 with TRBJ1-5; 7 positions match TRBD1. Germline assignment: CDR1 MNHNS and CDR2 SASEGT. J was trimmed by 4 bases and V by 1 base; bases with no gene match: 7. The CDR3 totals 16 residues. The CDR3 coding sequence is TGTGCCAGCAGTGAAGTGGGTAGGGGGCGGAATCAGCCCCAGCATTTT. Protein: CASSEVGRGRNQPQHF.